This TCR beta chain was captured by sequencing in a study of Graves' ophthalmopathy and Graves' hyperthyroidism. The CDR3 length is 13 residues. In germline, CDR1 is MDHEN, CDR2 SYDVKM. The V gene end was trimmed by 8 bases and the J gene end by 5 bases; junction bases not matched to a gene: 5. All donors with ophthalmopathy were recorded as having moderate-to-severe activity, CAS ≥3, NOSPECS ≥4 and a duration under 3 months. Other autoimmune diseases, uncontrolled infections, pregnancy and lactation each led to patient exclusion. Clinical symptoms, serum thyroxine, TRAb, thyroid ultrasound and orbital computed tomography formed the basis of diagnosis. A note on this clonotype: Its antigen is unknown.

Whole-study findings and limits: Sensitivity reached approximately 85% and specificity 81.08% for a 13-signature model separating ophthalmopathy from stable hyperthyroidism.

TCR beta CDR3 amplification used RNA transcripts. An opening RT-PCR round employed HTBI primers and preceded a second-round multiplex PCR. TCRdb re-derived calls from the multiplex PCR reads in MiXCR, one entry per CDR3 protein. The table has about 210,000 distinct CDR3 sequences, over 25% seen once. Sample: peripheral blood. This chain links TRBV28 with TRBJ2-2; 7 bases agree with TRBD2. The source of this sequence is a man aged 50 to 60 with Graves' ophthalmopathy. The CDR3 spells CASFIGRTGELFF. The CDR3 nucleotides read TGTGCCAGCTTCATCGGGAGGACCGGGGAGCTGTTTTTT. Variable domain in full (rest from reference TRBV28 and TRBJ2-2): DVKVTQSSRYLVKRTGEKVFLECVQDMDHENMFWYRQDPGLGLRLIYFSYDVKMKEKGDIPEGYSVSREKKERFSLILESASTNQTSMYLCASFIGRTGELFFGEGSRLTVL.